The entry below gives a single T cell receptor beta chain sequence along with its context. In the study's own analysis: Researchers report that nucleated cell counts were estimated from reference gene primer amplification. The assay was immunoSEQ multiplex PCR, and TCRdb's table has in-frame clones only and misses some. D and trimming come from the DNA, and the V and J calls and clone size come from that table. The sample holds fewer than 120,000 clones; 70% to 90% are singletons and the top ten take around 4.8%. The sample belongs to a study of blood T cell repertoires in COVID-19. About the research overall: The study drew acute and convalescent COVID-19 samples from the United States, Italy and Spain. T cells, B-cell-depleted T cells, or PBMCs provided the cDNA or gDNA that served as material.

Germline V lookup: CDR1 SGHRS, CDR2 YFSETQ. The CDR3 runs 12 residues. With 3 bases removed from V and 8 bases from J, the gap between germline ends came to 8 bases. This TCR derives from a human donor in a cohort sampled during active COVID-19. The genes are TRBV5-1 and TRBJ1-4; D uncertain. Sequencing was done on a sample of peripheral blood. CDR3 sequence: CASSYGEEKLFF. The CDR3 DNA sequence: TGCGCCAGCAGCTATGGGGAGGAAAAACTGTTTTTT.